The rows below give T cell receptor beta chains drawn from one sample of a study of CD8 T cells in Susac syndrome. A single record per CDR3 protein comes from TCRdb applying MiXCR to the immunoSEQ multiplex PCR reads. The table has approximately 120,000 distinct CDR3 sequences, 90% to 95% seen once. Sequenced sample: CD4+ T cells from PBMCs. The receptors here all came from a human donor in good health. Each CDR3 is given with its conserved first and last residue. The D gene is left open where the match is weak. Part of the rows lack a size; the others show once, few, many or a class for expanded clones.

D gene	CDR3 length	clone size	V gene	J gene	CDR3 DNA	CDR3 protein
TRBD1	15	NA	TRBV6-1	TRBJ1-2	TGTGCCAGCAGTGAAGTAGTGACAGGGGACTATGGCTACACCTTC	CASSEVVTGDYGYTF
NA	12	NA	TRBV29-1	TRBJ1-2	TGCAGCGTATCTACAGGGACCTATGGCTACACCTTC	CSVSTGTYGYTF
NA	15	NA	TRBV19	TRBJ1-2	TGTGCCAGTAGTTCCCGACTTAGGCGATATGGTGGCTACACCTTC	CASSSRLRRYGGYTF
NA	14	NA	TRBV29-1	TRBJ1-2	TGCAGCGTTGACCATCTACCGGACCACTATGGCTACACCTTC	CSVDHLPDHYGYTF
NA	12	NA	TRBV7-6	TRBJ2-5	TGTGCCAGCAGCTTAACTCAAGAGACCCAGTACTTC	CASSLTQETQYF
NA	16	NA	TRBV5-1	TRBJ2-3	TGCGCCAGCAGCTTGAGTGAGGGGCCGGGCACAGATACGCAGTATTTT	CASSLSEGPGTDTQYF
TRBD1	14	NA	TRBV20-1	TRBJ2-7	TGCAGTGCTAGGGACAGGGGGCTTAACTACGAGCAGTACTTC	CSARDRGLNYEQYF
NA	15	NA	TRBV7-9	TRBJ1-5	TGTGCCAGCAGCTTAGGTACATTTAGCAATCAGCCCCAGCATTTT	CASSLGTFSNQPQHF
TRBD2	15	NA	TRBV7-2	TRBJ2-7	TGTGCCAGCAGCTTAGTCCTAGCGGGAGCTGGGGAGCAGTACTTC	CASSLVLAGAGEQYF
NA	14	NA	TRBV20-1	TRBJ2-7	TGCAGTGCTATTAACCCAGGGGTGGACTACGAGCAGTACTTC	CSAINPGVDYEQYF
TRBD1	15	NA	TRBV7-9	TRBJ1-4	TGTGCCAGCAGCTGGGCGACAGGGAGGGGAGAAAAACTGTTTTTT	CASSWATGRGEKLFF
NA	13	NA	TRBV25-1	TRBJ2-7	TGTGCCAGCAGTCTACAGGGGAGGGACGAGCAGTACTTC	CASSLQGRDEQYF
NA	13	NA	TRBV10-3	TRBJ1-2	TGTGCCATCAGTCAAAGGGCTTCCGAAGGCTACACCTTC	CAISQRASEGYTF
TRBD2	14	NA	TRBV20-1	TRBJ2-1	TGCAGTGCCCCCGGGAGGGACGCCTACAATGAGCAGTTCTTC	CSAPGRDAYNEQFF
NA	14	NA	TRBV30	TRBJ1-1	TGTGCCTGGAGTGTACGAGGGGCGAACACTGAAGCTTTCTTT	CAWSVRGANTEAFF
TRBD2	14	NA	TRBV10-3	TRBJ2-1	TGTGCCATCAGTGAGGGCGGGAGCTACAATGAGCAGTTCTTC	CAISEGGSYNEQFF
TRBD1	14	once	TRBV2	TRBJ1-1	TGTGCCAGCGGGGACAGACTCATGAACACTGAAGCTTTCTTT	CASGDRLMNTEAFF
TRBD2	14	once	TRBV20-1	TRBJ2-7	TGCAGTGCCGGGACTAGCGGGAACCCCTACGAGCAGTACTTC	CSAGTSGNPYEQYF
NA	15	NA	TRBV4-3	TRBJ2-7	TGCGCCAGCAGCCAAGTATCACAGGGCTTCTACGAGCAGTACTTC	CASSQVSQGFYEQYF
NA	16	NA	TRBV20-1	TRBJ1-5	TGCAGTGCTAGTCTGAGGGTTGGGGGGCCAAATCAGCCCCAGCATTTT	CSASLRVGGPNQPQHF
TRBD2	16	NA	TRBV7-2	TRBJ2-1	TGTGCCAGCAGCTCAGCCGGGACTAGGGGCTACAATGAGCAGTTCTTC	CASSSAGTRGYNEQFF
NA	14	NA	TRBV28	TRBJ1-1	TGTGCCAGCAGAGTGGGACAAATTAACACTGAAGCTTTCTTT	CASRVGQINTEAFF
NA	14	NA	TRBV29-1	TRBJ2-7	TGCAGCGTGATCGTGAGCACATTTTCCTACGAGCAGTACTTC	CSVIVSTFSYEQYF
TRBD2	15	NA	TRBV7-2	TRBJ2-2	TGTGCCAGCAGCTTAGGACTAGCAATAATCGGGGAGCTGTTTTTT	CASSLGLAIIGELFF
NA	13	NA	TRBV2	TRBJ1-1	TGTGCCAGCAGTGATGAATGGAACACTGAAGCTTTCTTT	CASSDEWNTEAFF
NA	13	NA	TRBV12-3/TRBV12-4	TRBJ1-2	TGTGCCAGCAGTTTAATGGAAGGCTATGGCTACACCTTC	CASSLMEGYGYTF
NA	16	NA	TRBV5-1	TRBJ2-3	TGCGCCAGCAGCTTCCAGGGTAGGGGGTCCACAGATACGCAGTATTTT	CASSFQGRGSTDTQYF
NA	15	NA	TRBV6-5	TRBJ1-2	TGTGCCAGCAGTTACGGGGATGGACGGATTTATGGCTACACCTTC	CASSYGDGRIYGYTF
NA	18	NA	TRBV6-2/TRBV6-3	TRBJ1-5	TGTGCCAGCACCAGACTGCGTTACAGGGCCGAGGGCAATCAGCCCCAGCATTTT	CASTRLRYRAEGNQPQHF
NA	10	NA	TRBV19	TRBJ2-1	TGTGCCAGTAGTGGGGGTGAGCAGTTCTTC	CASSGGEQFF
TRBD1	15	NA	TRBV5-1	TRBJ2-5	TGCGCCAGCAGCTTGATCGGGACAGGGCAAGAGACCCAGTACTTC	CASSLIGTGQETQYF
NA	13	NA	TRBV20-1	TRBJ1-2	TGCAGTGGTGGGGGCGAGGCTAACTATGGCTACACCTTC	CSGGGEANYGYTF
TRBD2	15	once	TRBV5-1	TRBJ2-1	TGCGCCAGCAGCGTTACCGGGACTAGCGGCAATGAGCAGTTCTTC	CASSVTGTSGNEQFF
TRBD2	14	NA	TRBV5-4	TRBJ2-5	TGTGCCAGCAGCTCGGGACTAGGGGAAGAGACCCAGTACTTC	CASSSGLGEETQYF
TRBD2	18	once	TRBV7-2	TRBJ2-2	TGTGCCAGCAGCCTCCCAGGGCTAGCGGGAGGGCTAGCCGGGGAGCTGTTTTTT	CASSLPGLAGGLAGELFF
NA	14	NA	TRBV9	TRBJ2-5	TGTGCCAGCAGCGTACCGGGCGTCGGGGAGACCCAGTACTTC	CASSVPGVGETQYF
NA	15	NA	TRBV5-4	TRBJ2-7	TGTGCCAGCAGCTTTTTCGGGACCAAGGCCTACGAGCAGTACTTC	CASSFFGTKAYEQYF
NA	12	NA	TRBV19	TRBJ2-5	TGTGCCAGTAGTATAGCAGGAGAGACCCAGTACTTC	CASSIAGETQYF
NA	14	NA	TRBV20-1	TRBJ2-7	TGCAGTGCTAGCGGGGCACGCAGCTCCTACGAGCAGTACTTC	CSASGARSSYEQYF
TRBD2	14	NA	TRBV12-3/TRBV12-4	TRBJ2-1	TGTGCCAGCGGGACTAGCGGTATGTACAATGAGCAGTTCTTC	CASGTSGMYNEQFF
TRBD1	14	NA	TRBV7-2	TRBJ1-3	TGTGCCAGCAGCGGACAGGGTACTGGAAACACCATATATTTT	CASSGQGTGNTIYF